What follows are 3 T cell receptor beta chains derived from one specimen sequenced in a study of T cell clusters in autoimmune cytopenias. TRB amplification used approximately 0.25 ug of peripheral blood genomic DNA. TRB was amplified by touch-down multiplex PCR, primer pools A and B combined. TCRdb re-analyzed the multiplex PCR reads; it lists each CDR3 protein once, without DNA. The specimen's table records over 3,000 distinct CDR3 sequences. The sequencing input was peripheral blood. Receptors originate from a human donor with an autoimmune cytopenia or autoimmune hepatitis (not recorded which).

By frequency, this clonotype is medium-sized. V and J are TRBV5-3 and TRBJ2-3. TRBV5-3 is treated as an ORF (open reading frame) with a function not yet certain. CDR3 size: 13 residues. The CDR3 reads CARSLLITDTQYF.

This clonotype is called medium-sized based on its frequency. The chain combines TRBV6-5 with TRBJ2-7; TCRdb calls TRBD1, which cannot be checked without DNA. Germline V gene data show CDR1 as MNHEY and CDR2 as SVGAGI. CDR3 length equals 12 residues. CDR3 region: CASSNRAHEQYF.

The chain links TRBV7-6 to TRBJ1-1. The CDR3 is 13 residues long. Per germline, CDR1 SGHVS and CDR2 FNYEAQ. This CDR3 is CASSRDRDTEAFF.